Sequencing of this T cell receptor beta chain was carried out in a study of blood T cell repertoires in COVID-19. Study summary: Samples taken during acute and convalescent COVID-19 were collected in the United States, Italy and Spain. PBMCs, B-cell-depleted T cells, or T cells were the source of the cDNA or gDNA that made up the material.

Profiling relied on immunoSEQ multiplex PCR, and the TCRdb table lists in-frame clones only, not all of them. The sample holds tens of thousands of clones, around 85% seen once. The source of this sequence is a man aged 25-40 years with acute or convalescent COVID-19. Sequencing was carried out using peripheral blood.

The CDR3 nucleotides read TGTGCCAGCAGGTCCTCGACTAGGAAAGAAAGTGAGCAGTTCTTC. It yields the protein CASRSSTRKESEQFF. This rearrangement joins TRBV5-4 to TRBJ2-1; D may be TRBD2 (6 bases). Germline V gene data show CDR1 as SGHNT and CDR2 as YYREEE (reference sequence). Trimming shortened V by 5 bases and J by 9 bases, and 21 bases separated the two germline ends. The CDR3 has 15 amino acids. The whole variable domain, filled in from reference TRBV5-4 and TRBJ2-1, reads ETGVTQSPTHLIKTRGQQVTLRCSSQSGHNTVSWYQQALGQGPQFIFQYYREEENGRGNFPPRFSGLQFPNYSSELNVNALELDDSALYLCASRSSTRKESEQFFGPGTRLTVL.